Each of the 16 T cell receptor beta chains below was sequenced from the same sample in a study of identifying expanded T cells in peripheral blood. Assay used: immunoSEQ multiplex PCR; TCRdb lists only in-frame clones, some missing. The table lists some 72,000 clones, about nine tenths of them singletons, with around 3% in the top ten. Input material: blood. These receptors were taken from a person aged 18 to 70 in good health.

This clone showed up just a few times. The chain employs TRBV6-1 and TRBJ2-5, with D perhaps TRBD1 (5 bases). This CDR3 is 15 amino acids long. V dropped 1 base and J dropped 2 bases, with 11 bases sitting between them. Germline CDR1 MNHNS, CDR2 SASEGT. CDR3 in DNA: TGTGCCAGCAGTGAAGTCCAGGGTGGGCAAGAGACCCAGTACTTC. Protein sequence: CASSEVQGGQETQYF.

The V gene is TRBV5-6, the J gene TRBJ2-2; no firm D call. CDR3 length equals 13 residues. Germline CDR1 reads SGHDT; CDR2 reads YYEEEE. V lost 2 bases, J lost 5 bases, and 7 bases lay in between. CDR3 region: CASSFATTGELFF. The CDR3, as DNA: TGTGCCAGCAGCTTTGCCACTACCGGGGAGCTGTTTTTT.

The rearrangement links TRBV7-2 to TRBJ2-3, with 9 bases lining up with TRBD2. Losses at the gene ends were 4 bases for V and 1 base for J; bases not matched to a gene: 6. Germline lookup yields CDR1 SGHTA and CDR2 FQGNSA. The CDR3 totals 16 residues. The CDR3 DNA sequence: TGTGCCAGCAGCTCCCCTAGCGGGAAACGCACAGATACGCAGTATTTT. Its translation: CASSSPSGKRTDTQYF. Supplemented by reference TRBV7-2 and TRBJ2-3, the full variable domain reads GAGVSQSPSNKVTEKGKDVELRCDPISGHTALYWYRQSLGQGLEFLIYFQGNSAPDKSGLPSDRFSAERTGGSVSTLTIQRTQQEDSAVYLCASSSPSGKRTDTQYFGPGTRLTVL.

The DNA of the CDR3 is TGCGCCAGCAGCTTGAGCACAGACCAAGAGACCCAGTACTTC. Amino acid sequence: CASSLSTDQETQYF. The J gene is TRBJ2-5, the V gene TRBV5-1; D is undetermined. The CDR3 is 14 residues long. Trimming shortened V by 1 base and J by 0 bases, and 7 bases separated the two germline ends. Germline V lookup: CDR1 SGHRS, CDR2 YFSETQ.

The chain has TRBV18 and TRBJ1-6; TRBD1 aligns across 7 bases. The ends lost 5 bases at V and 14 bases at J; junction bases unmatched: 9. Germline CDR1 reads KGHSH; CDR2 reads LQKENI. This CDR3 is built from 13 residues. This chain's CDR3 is CASSEGAQGTLHF. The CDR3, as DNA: TGTGCCAGCTCAGAGGGGGCTCAAGGGACCCTCCACTTT.

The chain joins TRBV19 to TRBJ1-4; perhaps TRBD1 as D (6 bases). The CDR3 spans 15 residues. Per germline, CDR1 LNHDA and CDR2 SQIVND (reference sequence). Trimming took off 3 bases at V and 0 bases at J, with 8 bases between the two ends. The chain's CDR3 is CASSMGAATNEKLFF. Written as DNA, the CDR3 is TGTGCCAGTAGTATGGGGGCTGCAACTAATGAAAAACTGTTTTTT.

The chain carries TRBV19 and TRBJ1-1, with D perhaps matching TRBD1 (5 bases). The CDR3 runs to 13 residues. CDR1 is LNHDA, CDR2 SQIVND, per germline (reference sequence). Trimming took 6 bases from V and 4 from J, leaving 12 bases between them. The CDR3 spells CASSDLGGTEAFF. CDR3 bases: TGTGCCAGTAGCGACCTTGGGGGCACTGAAGCTTTCTTT.

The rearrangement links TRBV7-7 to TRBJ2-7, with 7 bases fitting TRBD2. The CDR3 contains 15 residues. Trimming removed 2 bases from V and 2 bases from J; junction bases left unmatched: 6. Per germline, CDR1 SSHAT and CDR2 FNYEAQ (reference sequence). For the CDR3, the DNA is TGTGCCAGCAGCTTAAGGGAGGGCGACACCTACGAGCAGTACTTC. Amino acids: CASSLREGDTYEQYF. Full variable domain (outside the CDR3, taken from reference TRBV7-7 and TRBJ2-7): GAGVSQSPRYKVTKRGQDVTLRCDPISSHATLYWYQQALGQGPEFLTYFNYEAQPDKSGLPSDRFSAERPEGSISTLTIQRTEQRDSAMYRCASSLREGDTYEQYFGPGTRLTVT.

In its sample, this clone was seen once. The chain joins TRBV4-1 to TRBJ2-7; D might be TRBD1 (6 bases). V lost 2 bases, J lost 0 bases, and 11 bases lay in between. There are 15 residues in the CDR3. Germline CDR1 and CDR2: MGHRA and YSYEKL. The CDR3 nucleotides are TGCGCCAGCAGCCAACCCGGGACAAGCTCCTACGAGCAGTACTTC. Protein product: CASSQPGTSSYEQYF.

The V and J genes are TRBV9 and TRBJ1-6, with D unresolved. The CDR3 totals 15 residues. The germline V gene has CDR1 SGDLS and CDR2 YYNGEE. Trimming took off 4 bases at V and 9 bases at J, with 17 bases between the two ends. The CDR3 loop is CASSPDGEYASPLHF. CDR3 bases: TGTGCCAGCAGCCCAGATGGGGAGTACGCTTCACCCCTCCACTTT.

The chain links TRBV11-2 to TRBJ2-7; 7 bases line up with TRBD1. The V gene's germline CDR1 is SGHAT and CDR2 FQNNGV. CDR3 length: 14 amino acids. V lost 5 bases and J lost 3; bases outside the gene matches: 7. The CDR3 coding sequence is TGTGCCAGCAGCCGACAGGGAACCTTCTACGAGCAGTACTTC. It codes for CASSRQGTFYEQYF.

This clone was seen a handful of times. The CDR3 bases are TGCGCCAGCAGCCAAGGGCCGCGACAGGGGGCGAGAGATACGCAGTATTTT. As protein: CASSQGPRQGARDTQYF. The chain is built from TRBV4-1 and TRBJ2-3; TRBD1 aligns across 10 bases. Trimming cost V 1 base and J 5 bases; bases outside gene matches: 9. This CDR3 is 17 amino acids long. From germline, CDR1 is MGHRA and CDR2 YSYEKL.

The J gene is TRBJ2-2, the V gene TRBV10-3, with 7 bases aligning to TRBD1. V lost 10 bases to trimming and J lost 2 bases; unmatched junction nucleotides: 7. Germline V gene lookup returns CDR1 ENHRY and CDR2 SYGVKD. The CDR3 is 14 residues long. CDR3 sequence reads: CATAGTANTGELFF. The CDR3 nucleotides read TGTGCCACCGCCGGGACAGCCAACACCGGGGAGCTGTTTTTT.

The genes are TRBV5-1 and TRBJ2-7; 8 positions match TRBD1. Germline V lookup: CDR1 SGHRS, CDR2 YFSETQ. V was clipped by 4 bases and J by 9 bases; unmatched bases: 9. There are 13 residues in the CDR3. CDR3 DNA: TGCGCCAGCAGCCCCGGGACAGGAGGTTGGCAGTACTTC. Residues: CASSPGTGGWQYF.

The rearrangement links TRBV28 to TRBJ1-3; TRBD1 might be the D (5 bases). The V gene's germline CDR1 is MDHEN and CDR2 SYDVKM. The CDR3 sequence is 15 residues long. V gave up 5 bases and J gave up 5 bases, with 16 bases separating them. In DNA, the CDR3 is TGTGCCAGCAGTCGGATCCCGGGGCAGAGAAACACCATATATTTT. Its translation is CASSRIPGQRNTIYF.

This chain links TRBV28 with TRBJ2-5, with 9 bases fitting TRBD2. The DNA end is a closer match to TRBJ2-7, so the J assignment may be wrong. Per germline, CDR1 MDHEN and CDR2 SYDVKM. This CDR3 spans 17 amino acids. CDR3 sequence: CASSLGSLAGPPYEQYF. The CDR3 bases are TGTGCCAGCAGTTTAGGTTCTCTAGCGGGACCACCCTACGAGCAGTACTTC.